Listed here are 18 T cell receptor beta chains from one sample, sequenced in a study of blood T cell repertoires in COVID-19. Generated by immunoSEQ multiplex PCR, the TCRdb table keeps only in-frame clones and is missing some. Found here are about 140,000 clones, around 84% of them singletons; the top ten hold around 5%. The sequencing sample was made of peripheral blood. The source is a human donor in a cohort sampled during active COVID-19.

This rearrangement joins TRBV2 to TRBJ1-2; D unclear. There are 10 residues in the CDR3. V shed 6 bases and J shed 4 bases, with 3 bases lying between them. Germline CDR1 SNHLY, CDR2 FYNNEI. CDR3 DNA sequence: TGTGCCAGCAGGAGCTATGGCTACACCTTC. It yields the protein CASRSYGYTF.

The CDR3 bases are TGTGCCAGCAGTTTATCGATGGGCAGGGGAGGGTCCTACAATGAGCAGTTCTTC. Translation: CASSLSMGRGGSYNEQFF. The V and J genes are TRBV27 and TRBJ2-1; possibly TRBD2 for D (7 bases). Germline V gene data show CDR1 as MNHEY and CDR2 as SMNVEV (reference sequence). The V gene lost 0 bases and the J gene lost 1 base, with 16 bases spanning the gap. The CDR3 has 18 amino acids.

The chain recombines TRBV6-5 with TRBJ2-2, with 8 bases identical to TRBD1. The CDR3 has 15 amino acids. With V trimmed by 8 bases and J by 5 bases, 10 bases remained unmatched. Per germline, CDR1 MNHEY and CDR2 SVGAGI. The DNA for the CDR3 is TGTGCCAGCCAGCAGTCACAGGGGGTAACCGGGGAGCTGTTTTTT. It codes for CASQQSQGVTGELFF.

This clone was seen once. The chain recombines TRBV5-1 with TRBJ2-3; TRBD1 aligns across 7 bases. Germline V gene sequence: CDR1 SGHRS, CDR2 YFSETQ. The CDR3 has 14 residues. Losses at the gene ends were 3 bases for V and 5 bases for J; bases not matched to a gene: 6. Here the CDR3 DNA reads TGCGCCAGCAGCTCGAGGGGGCAGAGAGATACGCAGTATTTT. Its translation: CASSSRGQRDTQYF.

CDR3: CASSLGTGSLLKTNGYTF. CDR3 nucleotides: TGTGCCAGCAGCTTAGGGACAGGAAGCCTTCTCAAGACGAATGGCTACACCTTC. V is TRBV7-9 and J is TRBJ1-2; TRBD1 aligns across 7 bases. V shed 1 base, J shed 6 bases, and the junction held 17 bases outside the gene matches. The CDR3 is made up of 18 amino acids. CDR1 SEHNR and CDR2 FQNEAQ come from the germline V gene (reference sequence).

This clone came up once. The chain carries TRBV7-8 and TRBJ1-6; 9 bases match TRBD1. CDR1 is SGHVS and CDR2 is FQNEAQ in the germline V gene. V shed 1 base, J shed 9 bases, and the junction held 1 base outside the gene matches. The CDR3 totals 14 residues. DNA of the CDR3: TGTGCCAGCAGCTTAGGGACAGGGGTTTCACCCCTCCACTTT. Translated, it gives CASSLGTGVSPLHF.

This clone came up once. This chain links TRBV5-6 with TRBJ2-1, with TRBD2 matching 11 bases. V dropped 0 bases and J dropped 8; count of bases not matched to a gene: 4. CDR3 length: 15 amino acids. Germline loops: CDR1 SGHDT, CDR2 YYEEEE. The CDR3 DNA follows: TGTGCCAGCAGCTTGGGACTAGCGGGGTTGGATGAGCAGTTCTTC. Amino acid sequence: CASSLGLAGLDEQFF.

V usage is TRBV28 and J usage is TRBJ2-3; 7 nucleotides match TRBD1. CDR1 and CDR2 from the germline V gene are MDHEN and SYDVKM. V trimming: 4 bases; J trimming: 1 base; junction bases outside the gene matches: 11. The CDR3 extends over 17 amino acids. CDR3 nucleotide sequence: TGTGCCAGCAGTTCCCCCAAGACAGGGTTAGGCACAGATACGCAGTATTTT. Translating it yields CASSSPKTGLGTDTQYF. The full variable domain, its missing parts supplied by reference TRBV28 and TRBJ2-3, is DVKVTQSSRYLVKRTGEKVFLECVQDMDHENMFWYRQDPGLGLRLIYFSYDVKMKEKGDIPEGYSVSREKKERFSLILESASTNQTSMYLCASSSPKTGLGTDTQYFGPGTRLTVL.

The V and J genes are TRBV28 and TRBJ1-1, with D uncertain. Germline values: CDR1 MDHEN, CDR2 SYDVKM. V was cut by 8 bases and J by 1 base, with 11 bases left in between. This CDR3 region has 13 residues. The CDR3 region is CASGSGQNTEAFF. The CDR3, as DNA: TGTGCCAGCGGGAGCGGCCAGAACACTGAAGCTTTCTTT.

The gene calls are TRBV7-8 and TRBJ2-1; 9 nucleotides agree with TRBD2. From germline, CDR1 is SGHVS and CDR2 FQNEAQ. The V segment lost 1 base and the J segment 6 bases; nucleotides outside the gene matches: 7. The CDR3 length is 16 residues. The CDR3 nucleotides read TGTGCCAGCAGCTTAGGCTGGCGGGGGGGCCCCAATGAGCAGTTCTTC. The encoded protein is CASSLGWRGGPNEQFF.

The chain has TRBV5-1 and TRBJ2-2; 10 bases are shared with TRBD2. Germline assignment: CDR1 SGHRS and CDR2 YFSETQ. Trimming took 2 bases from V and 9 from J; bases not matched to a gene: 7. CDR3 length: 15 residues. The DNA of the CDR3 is TGCGCCAGCAGCTTTCTGCCTAGCGGGAGTCGGGAGCTGTTTTTT. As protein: CASSFLPSGSRELFF.

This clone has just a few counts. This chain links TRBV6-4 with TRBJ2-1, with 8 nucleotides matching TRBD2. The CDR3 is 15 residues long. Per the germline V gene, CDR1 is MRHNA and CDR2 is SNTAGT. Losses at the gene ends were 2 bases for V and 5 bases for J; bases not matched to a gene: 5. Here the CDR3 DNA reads TGTGCCAGCAGTGACGGGCCGGGGGGGAACAATGAGCAGTTCTTC. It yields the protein CASSDGPGGNNEQFF.

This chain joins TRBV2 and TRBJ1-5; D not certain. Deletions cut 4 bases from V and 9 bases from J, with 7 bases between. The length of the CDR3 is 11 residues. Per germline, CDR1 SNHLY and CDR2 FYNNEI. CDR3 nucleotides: TGTGCCAGCAGTGTTGGAGGGCCCCAGCATTTT. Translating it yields CASSVGGPQHF. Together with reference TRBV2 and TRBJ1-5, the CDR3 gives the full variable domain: EPEVTQTPSHQVTQMGQEVILRCVPISNHLYFYWYRQILGQKVEFLVSFYNNEISEKSEIFDDQFSVERPDGSNFTLKIRSTKLEDSAMYFCASSVGGPQHFGDGTRLSIL.

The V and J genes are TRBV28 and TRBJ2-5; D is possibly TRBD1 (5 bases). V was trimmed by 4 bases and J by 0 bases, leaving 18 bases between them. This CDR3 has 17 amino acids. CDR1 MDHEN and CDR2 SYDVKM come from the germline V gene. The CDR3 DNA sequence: TGTGCCAGCAGTTCCCACTCCCTCGACAGATACCAAGAGACCCAGTACTTC. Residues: CASSSHSLDRYQETQYF.

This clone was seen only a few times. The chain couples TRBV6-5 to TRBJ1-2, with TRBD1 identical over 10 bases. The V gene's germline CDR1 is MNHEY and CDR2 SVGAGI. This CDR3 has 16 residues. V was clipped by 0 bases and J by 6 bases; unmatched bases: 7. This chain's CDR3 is CASSYSEATGGDGYTF. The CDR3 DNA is TGTGCCAGCAGTTACTCAGAGGCGACAGGGGGCGATGGCTACACCTTC.

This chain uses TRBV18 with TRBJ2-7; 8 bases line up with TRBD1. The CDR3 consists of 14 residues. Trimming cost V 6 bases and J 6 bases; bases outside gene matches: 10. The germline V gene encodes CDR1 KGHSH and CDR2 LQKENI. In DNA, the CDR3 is TGTGCCAGCTCCCCAGCGACAGGGGTAGTCGAGCAGTACTTC. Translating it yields CASSPATGVVEQYF.

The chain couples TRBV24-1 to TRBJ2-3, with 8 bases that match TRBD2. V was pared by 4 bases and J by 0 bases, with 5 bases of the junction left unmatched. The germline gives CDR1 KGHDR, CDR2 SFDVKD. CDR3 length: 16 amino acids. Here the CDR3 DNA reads TGTGCCACCAGTGAGAGTAGCGGGGTAAGCACAGATACGCAGTATTTT. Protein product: CATSESSGVSTDTQYF.

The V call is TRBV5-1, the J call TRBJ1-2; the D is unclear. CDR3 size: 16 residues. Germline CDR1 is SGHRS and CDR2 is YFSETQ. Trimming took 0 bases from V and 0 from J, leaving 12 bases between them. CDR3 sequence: CASSLDSLGPNYGYTF. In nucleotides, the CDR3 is TGCGCCAGCAGCTTGGACAGTCTGGGTCCTAACTATGGCTACACCTTC.